The next 23 T cell receptor beta chains were all read from a single sample in a study of T cell repertoires in cytomegalovirus infection. One entry per CDR3 protein results from TCRdb running MiXCR on the reads. The table lists approximately 1,000,000 distinct CDR3 sequences, approximately 32% of them singletons. Their antigen targets remain unknown. The source material was cultured CD8+ T cells from PBMCs, sampled from culture after CMV antigen stimulation. Receptor source: a human donor in good health (CMV status not recorded). Some clones in this sample may be carry-over from other donors' samples.

This clonotype was seen just once. This chain connects TRBV6-6 to TRBJ2-1; no clear D. The CDR3 loop spans 10 amino acids. With 2 bases removed from V and 10 bases from J, the gap between germline ends came to 3 bases. CDR1 MNHNY and CDR2 SVGAGI come from the germline V gene (reference sequence). The CDR3, as DNA: TGTGCCAGCAGTTACCCCGAGCAGTTCTTC. Residues: CASSYPEQFF.

The genes are TRBV27 and TRBJ1-2; D gene unclear. Trimming took 6 bases from V and 6 from J, leaving 17 bases between them. The CDR3 runs to 14 residues. CDR1 and CDR2 from the germline V gene are MNHEY and SMNVEV (reference sequence). The CDR3 DNA sequence: TGTGCCAGCAGAACATTGGGCCAATTCCATGGCTACACCTTC. It is translated as CASRTLGQFHGYTF.

The genes are TRBV28 and TRBJ1-6, with D unresolved. CDR1 and CDR2 (germline): MDHEN, SYDVKM. There are 17 residues in the CDR3. Trimming shortened V by 2 bases and J by 0 bases, and 11 bases separated the two germline ends. CDR3 sequence: CASSLTVGSSYNSPLHF. CDR3 in DNA: TGTGCCAGCAGTTTAACGGTTGGAAGCTCCTATAATTCACCCCTCCACTTT.

This clonotype was counted only a few times. This chain connects TRBV6-6 to TRBJ1-1; TRBD1 might be the D (5 bases). The CDR3 runs to 11 residues. The germline V and J ends were trimmed by 9 bases and 5 bases, with 10 bases remaining between them. The germline V gene has CDR1 MNHNY and CDR2 SVGAGI (reference sequence). The CDR3 spells CASPGGTEAFF. The CDR3 DNA follows: TGTGCCAGTCCCGGGGGGACTGAAGCTTTCTTT.

V and J are TRBV4-1 and TRBJ1-1; D unclear. The CDR3 sequence is 16 residues long. Germline V gene data show CDR1 as MGHRA and CDR2 as YSYEKL. The germline V and J ends were trimmed by 1 base and 1 base, with 13 bases remaining between them. The DNA of the CDR3 is TGCGCCAGCAGCCAAGTGTCTGACTCTTGGAACACTGAAGCTTTCTTT. Protein product: CASSQVSDSWNTEAFF.

This clonotype appeared a single time. The CDR3 reads CASTRGPSTEAFF. The CDR3 region has the DNA TGTGCCAGTACCCGGGGGCCGAGCACTGAAGCTTTCTTT. The rearrangement joins TRBV6-6 to TRBJ1-1, with D perhaps TRBD1 (6 bases). Germline loops: CDR1 MNHNY, CDR2 SVGAGI (reference sequence). V shed 9 bases and J shed 4 bases, with 15 bases lying between them. This CDR3 contains 13 residues.

J is TRBJ2-1 and V is TRBV29-1; D may be TRBD2 (6 bases). The CDR3 runs 11 residues. Germline CDR1 is SQVTM and CDR2 is ANQGSEA. V lost 7 bases, J lost 10 bases, and 14 bases lay in between. CDR3 protein: CSAERLGEQFF. CDR3 coding DNA: TGCAGCGCCGAACGACTAGGCGAGCAGTTCTTC.

In DNA form, the CDR3 reads TGTGCCAGCAGTTACAGGCTTTTAGCGAACACCGGGGAGCTGTTTTTT. Translated, it gives CASSYRLLANTGELFF. The chain recombines TRBV6-5 with TRBJ2-2; D gene unclear. V lost 2 bases, J lost 0 bases, and 10 bases lay in between. The CDR3 totals 16 residues. Germline-derived CDR1 and CDR2 are MNHEY and SVGAGI.

The V and J genes are TRBV2 and TRBJ1-5; TRBD1 is a possible D gene (6 bases). Between the trimmed V and J ends, which lost 0 bases and 6 bases, there was a span of 12 bases. The CDR3 has 15 residues. CDR1 is SNHLY, CDR2 FYNNEI, per germline. The CDR3 coding sequence is TGTGCCAGCAGTGAAGCTCGGCAGGGGTCTCAGCCCCAGCATTTT. This translates into CASSEARQGSQPQHF.

The gene calls are TRBV9 and TRBJ2-1, with 8 bases matching TRBD1. Trimming took 4 bases from V and 3 from J; bases not matched to a gene: 6. The CDR3 contains 15 residues. In germline, CDR1 is SGDLS, CDR2 YYNGEE. This CDR3 reads CASSPGGGFYNEQFF. In nucleotides, the CDR3 is TGTGCCAGCAGCCCAGGGGGCGGATTCTACAATGAGCAGTTCTTC.

This clonotype was found a few times. This chain joins TRBV4-1 and TRBJ2-1; D remains ambiguous. CDR1 is MGHRA, CDR2 YSYEKL, per germline. CDR3 size: 15 residues. The ends were cut back, 1 base at V and 4 bases at J, with 11 bases in the middle. The CDR3 loop is CASSQVDSMYNEQFF. The CDR3 DNA sequence: TGCGCCAGCAGCCAAGTTGACTCCATGTACAATGAGCAGTTCTTC.

Ten or more counts support this clonotype. The V and J genes are TRBV7-2 and TRBJ2-7; D possibly uses TRBD1 or TRBD2 (5 bases each). CDR3 length: 13 residues. The germline V gene has CDR1 SGHTA and CDR2 FQGNSA. Trimming removed 2 bases at V and 6 bases at J, with 11 bases between. CDR3 sequence: CASSLYRGVEQYV. CDR3 DNA: TGTGCCAGCAGCTTATACCGGGGCGTCGAGCAGTACGTC.

This clonotype occurred a few times. The chain employs TRBV20-1 and TRBJ2-3, with 9 bases aligning to TRBD2. Germline values: CDR1 DFQATT, CDR2 SNEGSKA (reference sequence). V trimming: 6 bases; J trimming: 5 bases; junction bases outside the gene matches: 12. The CDR3 runs 15 residues. CDR3 nucleotide sequence: TGCAGTGCCCCCTCGCCGGGACTAGCAAGAGATACGCAGTATTTT. It specifies CSAPSPGLARDTQYF.

The CDR3 region is CASSQDRSLAELGEQFF. CDR3 nucleotide sequence: TGTGCCAGCAGCCAAGATAGGTCGTTGGCAGAGCTTGGTGAGCAGTTCTTC. This chain links TRBV3-1 with TRBJ2-1; D call uncertain. The V end lost 0 bases, the J end lost 9 bases, and 21 bases lay between the germline ends. The CDR3 is 17 residues long. CDR1 is LGHDT, CDR2 YNNKEL, per germline (reference sequence).

This clonotype was counted ten times or more. This chain uses TRBV7-8 with TRBJ1-5, with a weak D call TRBD1 (5 bases). V lost 6 bases and J 0 bases, leaving 18 bases between the germline ends. The germline V gene encodes CDR1 SGHVS and CDR2 FQNEAQ. The CDR3 sequence is 17 residues long. DNA for the CDR3: TGTGCCAGCAGTTTACGCCGGGACGGCTATAGCAATCAGCCCCAGCATTTT. This translates into CASSLRRDGYSNQPQHF. The whole variable domain, remainder taken from reference TRBV7-8 and TRBJ1-5, is GAGVSQSPRYKVAKRGQDVALRCDPISGHVSLFWYQQALGQGPEFLTYFQNEAQLDKSGLPSDRFFAERPEGSVSTLKIQRTQQEDSAVYLCASSLRRDGYSNQPQHFGDGTRLSIL.

This chain connects TRBV6-6 to TRBJ2-4; D gene ambiguous. V lost 6 bases and J 3 bases, leaving 24 bases between the germline ends. This CDR3 contains 18 residues. Germline V gene lookup returns CDR1 MNHNY and CDR2 SVGAGI (reference sequence). The CDR3 spells CASSSSEVRSFYKNIQYF. The DNA for the CDR3 is TGTGCCAGCAGCTCAAGCGAGGTTCGTTCTTTCTACAAAAACATTCAGTACTTC.

V and J are TRBV7-6 and TRBJ1-2; D is unclear. V lost 5 bases and J lost 4, with 14 bases in between. Germline V gene sequence: CDR1 SGHVS, CDR2 FNYEAQ. CDR3 size: 14 residues. In nucleotides, the CDR3 is TGTGCCAGCAGCGAAGAGGGCAGGTCCTATGGCTACACCTTC. This gives the protein CASSEEGRSYGYTF.

This chain connects TRBV7-9 to TRBJ2-5, with 10 bases identical to TRBD1. CDR1 is SEHNR and CDR2 is FQNEAQ in the germline V gene (reference sequence). The CDR3 length is 14 residues. V gave up 5 bases and J gave up 2 bases; unmatched junction bases: 2. The chain's CDR3 is CASSGTGVQETQYF. The CDR3, as DNA: TGTGCCAGCAGCGGGACAGGGGTACAAGAGACCCAGTACTTC.

This chain connects TRBV14 to TRBJ2-3; 10 bases agree with TRBD1. CDR1 and CDR2 (germline): SGHDN, FVKESK. The CDR3 sequence is 15 residues long. V shed 2 bases, J shed 6 bases, and the junction held 5 bases outside the gene matches. This CDR3 reads CASSQRQGASDTQYF. The CDR3 DNA follows: TGTGCCAGCAGCCAACGACAGGGGGCATCGGATACGCAGTATTTT.

In this sample, this clonotype turned up a few times. The chain joins TRBV6-6 to TRBJ2-7; TRBD2 matches 7 bases. The CDR3 spans 13 residues. Germline CDR1 and CDR2: MNHNY and SVGAGI (reference sequence). The junction had 7 bases not matched to a gene; V was cut back by 6 bases and J by 5 bases. CDR3 loop: CASSPRSGDEQYV. CDR3 nucleotide sequence: TGTGCCAGCAGCCCGAGGAGCGGGGACGAGCAGTACGTC.

This clonotype was detected ten times or more. The chain is built from TRBV7-8 and TRBJ2-1, with D possibly being TRBD1 (6 bases). The CDR3 loop spans 16 amino acids. Germline CDR1 and CDR2: SGHVS and FQNEAQ. V lost 5 bases to trimming and J lost 4 bases, with 18 bases between them. DNA for the CDR3: TGTGCCAGCAGCCCGCGACGGGGACAACCGTACAATGAGCAGTTCTTC. Its translation: CASSPRRGQPYNEQFF.

The CDR3 region has the DNA TGCGCCAGCAGCCAAGAGAGGCAGGACAATCAGCCCCAGCATTTT. This translates into CASSQERQDNQPQHF. The V call is TRBV4-1, the J call TRBJ1-5; D gene uncertain. There are 15 residues in the CDR3. Germline V CDR1 and CDR2: MGHRA, YSYEKL. Trimming stripped 0 bases from V and 3 bases from J, with 9 bases between.

There are a few counts of this clonotype. The chain combines TRBV11-2 with TRBJ2-2; 11 nucleotides align to TRBD2. V trimming: 5 bases; J trimming: 5 bases; junction bases outside the gene matches: 4. The CDR3 has 15 residues. Germline assignment: CDR1 SGHAT and CDR2 FQNNGV. CDR3 loop: CASSLAGGVTGELFF. The CDR3 DNA follows: TGTGCCAGCAGCCTAGCGGGGGGAGTAACCGGGGAGCTGTTTTTT.